This T cell receptor beta chain appears in the sequencing data of a study of blood T cells in healthy people across ages. General study points: The unsorted PBMCs prevented any conclusive comparison of naive versus antigen-experienced cells.

With regard to this clonotype: Its specificity is unknown.

The use of a sample-barcoded 5' primer and a J-beta primer mix characterized a second PCR of about 6 to 12 cycles. A template-switch adaptor that had 12 random nucleotides put a tag on each cDNA molecule. From each sample, at least 3 million paired-end reads containing CDR3 were obtained. TCRdb fed the 5' RACE reads into MiXCR, producing one record per CDR3 protein. The data show 800,000 or so distinct CDR3 sequences, around 62% seen once. The authors extracted at least 6 micrograms of total RNA per sample. The TCR originated in a man aged 30 to 39 in good health. Sequenced sample: blood.

The CDR3 sequence is CASAIGEGGYQETQYF. In DNA, the CDR3 is TGTGCCAGCGCTATAGGCGAGGGGGGGTACCAAGAGACCCAGTACTTC. The chain carries TRBV7-3 and TRBJ2-5, with TRBD2 as a possible D gene (7 bases). V was trimmed by 8 bases and J by 0 bases, leaving 19 bases between them. The CDR3 is 16 residues long. In germline, CDR1 is SGHTA, CDR2 FQGTGA. The full variable domain, rest sourced from reference TRBV7-3 and TRBJ2-5, is GAGVSQTPSNKVTEKGKYVELRCDPISGHTALYWYRQSLGQGPEFLIYFQGTGAADDSGLPNDRFFAVRPEGSVSTLKIQRTERGDSAVYLCASAIGEGGYQETQYFGPGTRLLVL.